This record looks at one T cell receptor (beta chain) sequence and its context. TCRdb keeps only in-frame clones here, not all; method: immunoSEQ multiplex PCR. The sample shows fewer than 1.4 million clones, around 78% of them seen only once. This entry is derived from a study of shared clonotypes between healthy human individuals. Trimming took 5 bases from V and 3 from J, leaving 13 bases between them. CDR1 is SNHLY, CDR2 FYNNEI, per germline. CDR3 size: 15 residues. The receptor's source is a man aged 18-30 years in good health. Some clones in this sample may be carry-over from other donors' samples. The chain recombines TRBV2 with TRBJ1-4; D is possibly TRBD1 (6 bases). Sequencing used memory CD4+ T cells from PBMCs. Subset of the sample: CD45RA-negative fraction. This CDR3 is CASSLGGGANEKLFF. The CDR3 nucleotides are TGTGCCAGCAGTTTGGGAGGGGGGGCTAATGAAAAACTGTTTTTT.